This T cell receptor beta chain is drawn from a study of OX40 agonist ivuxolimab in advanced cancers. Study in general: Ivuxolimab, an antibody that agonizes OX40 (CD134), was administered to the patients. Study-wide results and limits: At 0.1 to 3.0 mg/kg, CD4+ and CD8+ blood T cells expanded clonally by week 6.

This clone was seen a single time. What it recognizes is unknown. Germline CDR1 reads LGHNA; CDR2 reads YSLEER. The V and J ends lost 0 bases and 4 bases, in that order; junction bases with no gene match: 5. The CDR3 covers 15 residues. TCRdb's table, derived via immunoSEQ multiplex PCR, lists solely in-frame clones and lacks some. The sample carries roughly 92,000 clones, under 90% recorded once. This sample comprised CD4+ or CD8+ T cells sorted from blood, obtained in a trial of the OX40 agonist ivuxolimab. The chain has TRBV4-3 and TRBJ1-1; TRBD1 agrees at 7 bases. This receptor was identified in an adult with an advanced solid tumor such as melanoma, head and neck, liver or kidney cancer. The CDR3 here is CASSQDRGGFTEAFF. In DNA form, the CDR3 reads TGCGCCAGCAGCCAAGATCGAGGGGGCTTCACTGAAGCTTTCTTT.